This TCR beta chain was sequenced for a study of cytomegalovirus exposure and HLA in healthy donors. This CDR3 is built from 16 residues. Germline CDR1 KGHSH, CDR2 LQKENI. The V segment lost 2 bases and the J segment 0 bases; nucleotides outside the gene matches: 6. With 60 Vbeta and 13 Jbeta primers, the PCR was carried out. Sequencing was performed with immunoSEQ multiplex PCR; in TCRdb, only in-frame clones are kept and a portion is missing. The data contain roughly 140,000 clones, 78% of them singletons. The sequencing input was PBMCs. The source of this sequence is a female donor in good health and CMV-seronegative. This chain uses TRBV18 with TRBJ1-1, with 7 bases that match TRBD1. CDR3: CASSPIRGQMNTEAFF. The CDR3 DNA follows: TGTGCCAGCTCACCAATTAGGGGACAGATGAACACTGAAGCTTTCTTT.